The 21 T cell receptor beta chains below were found in one sample sequenced in a study of glioma-infiltrating T cells after dendritic cell vaccination. This table comes from immunoSEQ multiplex PCR, and its TCRdb copy is limited to in-frame clones, with some not included. The sample lists 50,000 to 70,000 clones, 70% to 85% seen once, with more than 15% in the top ten. As to time point: after dendritic cell vaccination, including at tumor progression/relapse. The material sequenced was blood, taken after dendritic cell vaccination. These receptors were obtained from a human donor with glioblastoma.

The gene calls are TRBV7-9 and TRBJ2-7, with 15 bases matching TRBD2. The junction had 6 bases not matched to a gene; V was cut back by 5 bases and J by 7 bases. The germline gives CDR1 SEHNR, CDR2 FQNEAQ (reference sequence). The CDR3 spans 15 residues. The CDR3 DNA reads TGTGCCAGCAGCCCTCCCGGACTAGCGGGGGGGGAGCAGTACTTC. It codes for CASSPPGLAGGEQYF.

The chain uses TRBV11-1 and TRBJ1-1, with D unclear. This CDR3 comprises 12 residues. Germline V gives CDR1 SGHAT, CDR2 FQDESV (reference sequence). Between the trimmed V and J ends, which lost 2 bases and 8 bases, there was a span of 9 bases. The DNA for the CDR3 is TGTGCCAGCAGCTTACGGGATAAAGAAGCTTTCTTT. Its translation: CASSLRDKEAFF.

The chain joins TRBV29-1 to TRBJ2-7, with 11 bases that match TRBD1. With V trimmed by 6 bases and J by 0 bases, 7 bases remained unmatched. The CDR3 runs 15 residues. Germline CDR1 SQVTM, CDR2 ANQGSEA. CDR3 nucleotides: TGCAGCGTCCGGGACAGGGGGATTTTCTCCTACGAGCAGTACTTC. Translated, it gives CSVRDRGIFSYEQYF.

This clone was seen only once. The rearrangement links TRBV7-2 to TRBJ2-7; tentative D call: TRBD2 (7 bases). The CDR3 has 15 amino acids. The V end lost 5 bases, the J end lost 4 bases, and 18 bases lay between the germline ends. Germline loops: CDR1 SGHTA, CDR2 FQGNSA. For the CDR3, the DNA is TGTGCCAGCAGCCAGAGGGGGGGGGAATGGTACGAGCAGTACTTC. Translated, it gives CASSQRGGEWYEQYF.

The gene calls are TRBV10-3 and TRBJ1-3; no firm D call. Germline lookup yields CDR1 ENHRY and CDR2 SYGVKD. This CDR3 region has 16 residues. The V gene lost 0 bases and the J gene lost 4 bases, with 13 bases spanning the gap. The CDR3 region has the DNA TGTGCCATCAGTGAGTCGGGAGGGTTGGAGGGAAACACCATATATTTT. It yields the protein CAISESGGLEGNTIYF.

This chain connects TRBV7-9 to TRBJ2-3; possibly TRBD2 for D (5 bases). The V end was cut by 4 bases, the J end by 6 bases, with 14 bases between. CDR3 length: 14 amino acids. Germline values: CDR1 SEHNR, CDR2 FQNEAQ (reference sequence). CDR3 coding DNA: TGTGCCAGCAGCTCCCGCCCGCGAGGGGATACGCAGTATTTT. Protein: CASSSRPRGDTQYF.

In its sample, this clone was seen once. The gene calls are TRBV15 and TRBJ2-5, with D unclear. The ends were cut back, 0 bases at V and 3 bases at J, with 5 bases in the middle. The germline CDR1 and CDR2 sequences are LNHNV and YYDKDF (reference sequence). The CDR3 consists of 13 residues. This CDR3 is CATSRDLEETQYF. Here the CDR3 DNA reads TGTGCCACCAGCAGAGATTTAGAAGAGACCCAGTACTTC.

Of note for this clone: One junction end does not reproduce the germline sequence, and a read error may be involved. The V gene is TRBV30, the J gene TRBJ1-2, with D possibly matching TRBD1 (6 bases). CDR3 length equals 15 residues. Germline-derived CDR1 and CDR2 are GTSNPN and SVGIG (reference sequence). In nucleotides, the CDR3 is TGTGCCTCGAGTTACCGACAGGCCCTTAACTATGGCTACACCTTC. Translation: CASSYRQALNYGYTF.

The gene calls are TRBV7-6 and TRBJ2-2; 12 positions match TRBD1. The trim removed 2 bases at V and 6 bases at J, leaving 7 bases unmatched. The germline V gene has CDR1 SGHVS and CDR2 FNYEAQ. This CDR3 spans 17 amino acids. The CDR3 region has the DNA TGTGCCAGCAGCTTAACGGGGACAGGGGGCTCGTCCGGGGAGCTGTTTTTT. Encoded protein: CASSLTGTGGSSGELFF.

V gene TRBV11-2 combines with J gene TRBJ2-7; the D gene is possibly TRBD1 (6 bases). The CDR3 has 16 amino acids. Germline lookup yields CDR1 SGHAT and CDR2 FQNNGV. V lost 3 bases and J lost 7, with 22 bases in between. CDR3 bases: TGTGCCAGCAGCTTTGTTCCGGGACACGGATTATCGGAGCAGTACTTC. Protein: CASSFVPGHGLSEQYF.

The chain recombines TRBV29-1 with TRBJ1-2; D not certain. V lost 3 bases and J 4 bases, leaving 9 bases between the germline ends. In germline, CDR1 is SQVTM, CDR2 ANQGSEA. The length of the CDR3 is 12 residues. The CDR3 DNA reads as TGCAGCGTTGAGGCCCGCCGCTATGGCTACACCTTC. Amino acids: CSVEARRYGYTF. Together with reference TRBV29-1 and TRBJ1-2, the CDR3 gives the full variable domain: SAVISQKPSRDICQRGTSLTIQCQVDSQVTMMFWYRQQPGQSLTLIATANQGSEATYESGFVIDKFPISRPNLTFSTLTVSNMSPEDSSIYLCSVEARRYGYTFGSGTRLTVV.

This clone was seen a few times. CDR3 loop: CARLRAAYEQYF. CDR3 DNA sequence: TGTGCAAGGTTGAGGGCGGCCTACGAGCAGTACTTC. The chain is built from TRBV12-2 and TRBJ2-7; the table's D call, TRBD2, has no DNA check behind it. TRBV12-2 is marked as a pseudogene. CDR3 size: 12 residues.

V is TRBV5-1 and J is TRBJ2-1; 7 bases are a match to TRBD2. In germline, CDR1 is SGHRS, CDR2 YFSETQ. This CDR3 comprises 14 residues. V dropped 0 bases and J dropped 9; count of bases not matched to a gene: 6. CDR3 in DNA: TGCGCCAGCAGCTTGGCTTGGGGGAGGGGTGAGCAGTTCTTC. This translates into CASSLAWGRGEQFF. The variable domain in full, completed from reference TRBV5-1 and TRBJ2-1, reads KAGVTQTPRYLIKTRGQQVTLSCSPISGHRSVSWYQQTPGQGLQFLFEYFSETQRNKGNFPGRFSGRQFSNSRSEMNVSTLELGDSALYLCASSLAWGRGEQFFGPGTRLTVL.

This clone was detected only once. The gene calls are TRBV11-2 and TRBJ2-3, with 7 bases lining up with TRBD1. The CDR3 is 16 amino acids. V shed 1 base and J 2 bases; nucleotides not matched to a gene: 6. Germline CDR1 reads SGHAT; CDR2 reads FQNNGV. CDR3 nucleotide sequence: TGTGCCAGCAGCTTAGTCCCCGGGACAGTCACAGATACGCAGTATTTT. Its translation is CASSLVPGTVTDTQYF.

This chain uses TRBV25-1 with TRBJ2-2; D is perhaps TRBD2 (5 bases). V dropped 4 bases and J dropped 4 bases, with 10 bases sitting between them. The V gene's germline CDR1 is MGHDK and CDR2 SYGVNS. This CDR3 is 14 amino acids long. CDR3 amino acids: CASSVPGITGELFF. The CDR3 coding sequence is TGTGCCAGCAGTGTTCCGGGGATCACCGGGGAGCTGTTTTTT.

CDR3 loop: CASSSPYSNSPLHF. CDR3 in DNA: TGTGCCAGCAGCTCCCCGTACTCGAATTCACCCCTCCACTTT. The chain combines TRBV5-6 with TRBJ1-6; no firm D call. The V end was cut by 3 bases, the J end by 7 bases, with 11 bases between. CDR3 length equals 14 residues. Germline-derived CDR1 and CDR2 are SGHDT and YYEEEE. Full variable domain (rest looked up from reference TRBV5-6 and TRBJ1-6): DAGVTQSPTHLIKTRGQQVTLRCSPKSGHDTVSWYQQALGQGPQFIFQYYEEEERQRGNFPDRFSGHQFPNYSSELNVNALLLGDSALYLCASSSPYSNSPLHFGNGTRLTVT.

This clone appeared a single time. The rearrangement links TRBV7-9 to TRBJ2-3; D gene ambiguous. The V end lost 5 bases, the J end lost 5 bases, and 17 bases lay between the germline ends. CDR3 length equals 15 residues. Germline lookup yields CDR1 SEHNR and CDR2 FQNEAQ (reference sequence). CDR3 residues: CASSPPGLAEDTQYF. As DNA, the CDR3 is TGTGCCAGCAGCCCCCCCGGATTAGCAGAAGATACGCAGTATTTT.

The chain combines TRBV29-1 with TRBJ2-3, with a tentative D call TRBD2 (6 bases). Germline V gene lookup returns CDR1 SQVTM and CDR2 ANQGSEA. CDR3 length: 12 residues. Deletions cut 7 bases from V and 2 bases from J, with 10 bases between. The chain's CDR3 is CSGGINTDTQYF. CDR3 nucleotide sequence: TGCAGCGGCGGGATAAACACAGATACGCAGTATTTT.

This rearrangement joins TRBV2 to TRBJ2-5; D may be TRBD2 (5 bases). V was cut by 5 bases and J by 2 bases, with 18 bases left in between. The CDR3 spans 16 residues. Germline loops: CDR1 SNHLY, CDR2 FYNNEI. The CDR3 reads CASSRIIRDPQETQYF. The CDR3 DNA reads TGTGCCAGCAGTCGTATTATTCGGGATCCTCAAGAGACCCAGTACTTC.

The CDR3 DNA is TGTGCCAGCAGCTTATCCCGCGGGTACGAGCAGTACTTC. Its translation: CASSLSRGYEQYF. The chain employs TRBV11-2 and TRBJ2-7; a possible D gene is TRBD2 (5 bases). Deletions cut 2 bases from V and 4 bases from J, with 9 bases between. Germline CDR1 SGHAT, CDR2 FQNNGV. The CDR3 is 13 amino acids.

Only one count was recorded for this clone. One junction end disagrees with the germline gene, perhaps due to a read error. This chain connects TRBV10-1 to TRBJ2-1; 11 bases map to TRBD2. Germline CDR1 reads WNHNN; CDR2 reads SYGVQD (reference sequence). The CDR3 has 13 amino acids. CDR3 bases: TGCGCCAGCACCGATCTAGCGGGGGGATTGCTGGTCTTC. Its protein product is CASTDLAGGLLVF.